This T cell receptor beta chain was documented in a study of cytomegalovirus exposure and HLA in healthy donors. A note on this clone: No antigen is known for it.

V was pared by 3 bases and J by 1 base, with 5 bases of the junction left unmatched. CDR3 length equals 15 residues. Germline values: CDR1 MDHEN, CDR2 SYDVKM. The study's findings and limits: Trimming of TCR beta V- and J-genes showed a link, identified in a later analysis, to a missense DCLRE1C variant.

Amplification used 60 Vbeta primers and 13 Jbeta primers. Sequenced by immunoSEQ multiplex PCR; TCRdb stores in-frame clones only, minus some. The sample yields about 65,000 clones, 62% seen once. This rearrangement joins TRBV28 to TRBJ1-1; TRBD1 matches 7 bases. This clonotype originated in a young man in good health and CMV-seronegative. Material for sequencing was PBMCs. CDR3 DNA: TGTGCCAGCAGTTTGGGCGACAGGGAGAACACTGAAGCTTTCTTT. This translates into CASSLGDRENTEAFF.